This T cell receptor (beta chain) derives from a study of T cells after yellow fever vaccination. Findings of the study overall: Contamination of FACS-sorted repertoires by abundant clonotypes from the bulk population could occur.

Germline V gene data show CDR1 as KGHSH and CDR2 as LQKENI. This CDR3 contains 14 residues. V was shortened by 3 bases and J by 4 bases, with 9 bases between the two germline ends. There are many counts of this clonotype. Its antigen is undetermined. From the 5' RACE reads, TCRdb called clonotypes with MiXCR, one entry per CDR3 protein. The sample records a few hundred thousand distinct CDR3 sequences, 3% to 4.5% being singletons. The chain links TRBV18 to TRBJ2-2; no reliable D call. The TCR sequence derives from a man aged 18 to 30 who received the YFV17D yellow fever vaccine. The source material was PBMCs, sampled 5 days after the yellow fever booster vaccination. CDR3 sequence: CASSPRQSTGELFF. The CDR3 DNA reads TGTGCCAGCTCACCGCGGCAGAGCACCGGGGAGCTGTTTTTT.